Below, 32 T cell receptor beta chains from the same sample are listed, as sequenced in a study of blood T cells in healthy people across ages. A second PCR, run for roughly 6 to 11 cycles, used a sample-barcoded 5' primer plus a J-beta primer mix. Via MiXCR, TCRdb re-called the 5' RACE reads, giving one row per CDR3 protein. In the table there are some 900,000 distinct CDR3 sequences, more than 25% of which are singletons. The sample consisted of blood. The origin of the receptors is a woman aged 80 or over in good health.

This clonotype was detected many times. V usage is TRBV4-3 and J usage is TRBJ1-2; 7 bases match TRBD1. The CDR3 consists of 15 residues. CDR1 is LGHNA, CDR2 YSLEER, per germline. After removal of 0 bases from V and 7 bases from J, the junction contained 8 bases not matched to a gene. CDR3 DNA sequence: TGCGCCAGCAGCCAAGATCGAGGGGGCGTAGTTGGCTACACCTTC. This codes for CASSQDRGGVVGYTF.

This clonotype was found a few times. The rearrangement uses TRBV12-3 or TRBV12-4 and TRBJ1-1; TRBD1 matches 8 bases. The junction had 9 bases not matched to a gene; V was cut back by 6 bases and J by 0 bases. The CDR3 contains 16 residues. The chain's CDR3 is CASSSPRGQVNTEAFF. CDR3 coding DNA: TGTGCCAGCAGCTCTCCCAGGGGACAGGTGAACACTGAAGCTTTCTTT.

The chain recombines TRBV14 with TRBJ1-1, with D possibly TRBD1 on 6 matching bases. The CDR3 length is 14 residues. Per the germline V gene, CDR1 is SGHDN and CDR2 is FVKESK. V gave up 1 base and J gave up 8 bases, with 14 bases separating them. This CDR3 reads CASSQAGAMVEAFF. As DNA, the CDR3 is TGTGCCAGCAGCCAAGCGGGGGCAATGGTAGAAGCTTTCTTT. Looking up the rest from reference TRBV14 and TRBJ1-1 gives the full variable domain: EAGVTQFPSHSVIEKGQTVTLRCDPISGHDNLYWYRRVMGKEIKFLLHFVKESKQDESGMPNNRFLAERTGGTYSTLKVQPAELEDSGVYFCASSQAGAMVEAFFGQGTRLTVV.

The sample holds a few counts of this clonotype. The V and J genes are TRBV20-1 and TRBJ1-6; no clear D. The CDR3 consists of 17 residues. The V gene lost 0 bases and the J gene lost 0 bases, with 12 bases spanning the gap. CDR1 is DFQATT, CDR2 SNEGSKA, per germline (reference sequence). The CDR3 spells CSAREITDSSYNSPLHF. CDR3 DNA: TGCAGTGCTAGAGAAATAACAGATAGCTCCTATAATTCACCCCTCCACTTT.

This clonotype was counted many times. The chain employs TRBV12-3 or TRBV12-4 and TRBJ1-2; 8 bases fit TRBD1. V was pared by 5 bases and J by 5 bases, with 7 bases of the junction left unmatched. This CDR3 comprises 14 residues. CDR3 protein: CASSRDRGEYGYTF. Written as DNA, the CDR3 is TGTGCCAGCAGTCGAGACAGGGGTGAATATGGCTACACCTTC.

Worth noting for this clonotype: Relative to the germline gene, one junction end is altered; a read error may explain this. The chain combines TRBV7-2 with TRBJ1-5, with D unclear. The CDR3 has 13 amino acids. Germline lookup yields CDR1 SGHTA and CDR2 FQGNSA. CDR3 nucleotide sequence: TGTGCCGGCAGCCACAGCCCCAATCAGCCCCAGCATTTT. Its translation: CAGSHSPNQPQHF. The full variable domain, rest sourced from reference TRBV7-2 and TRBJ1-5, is GAGVSQSPSNKVTEKGKDVELRCDPISGHTALYWYRQSLGQGLEFLIYFQGNSAPDKSGLPSDRFSAERTGGSVSTLTIQRTQQEDSAVYLCAGSHSPNQPQHFGDGTRLSIL.

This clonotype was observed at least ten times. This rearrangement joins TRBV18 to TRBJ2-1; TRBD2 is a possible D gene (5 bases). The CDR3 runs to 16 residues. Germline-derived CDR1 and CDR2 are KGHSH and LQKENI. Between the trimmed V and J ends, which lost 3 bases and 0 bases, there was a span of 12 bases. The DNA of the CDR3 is TGTGCCAGCTCACCGCTCGGGGTTACCTCCTACAATGAGCAGTTCTTC. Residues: CASSPLGVTSYNEQFF.

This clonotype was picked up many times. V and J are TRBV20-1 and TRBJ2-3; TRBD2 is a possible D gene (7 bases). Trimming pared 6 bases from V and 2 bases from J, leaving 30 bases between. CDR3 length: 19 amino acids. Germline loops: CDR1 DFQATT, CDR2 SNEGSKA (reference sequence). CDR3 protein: CSALPGRFIDGGPTDTQYF. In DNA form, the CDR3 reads TGCAGTGCCCTCCCCGGTCGTTTCATAGACGGGGGGCCCACAGATACGCAGTATTTT.

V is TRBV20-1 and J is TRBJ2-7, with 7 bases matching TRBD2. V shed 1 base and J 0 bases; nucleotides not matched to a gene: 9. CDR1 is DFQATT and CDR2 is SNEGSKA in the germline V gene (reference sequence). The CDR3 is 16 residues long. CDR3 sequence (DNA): TGCAGTGCTAGAGTTTCAGGAGCGGGGAGCTCCTACGAGCAGTACTTC. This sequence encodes CSARVSGAGSSYEQYF.

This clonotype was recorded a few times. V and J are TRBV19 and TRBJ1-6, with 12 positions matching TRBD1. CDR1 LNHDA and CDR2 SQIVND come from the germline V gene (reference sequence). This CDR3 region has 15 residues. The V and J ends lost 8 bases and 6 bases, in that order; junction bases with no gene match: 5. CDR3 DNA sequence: TGTGCCAGTGCCGGGACAGGGGGCTCTAATTCACCCCTCCACTTT. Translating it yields CASAGTGGSNSPLHF.

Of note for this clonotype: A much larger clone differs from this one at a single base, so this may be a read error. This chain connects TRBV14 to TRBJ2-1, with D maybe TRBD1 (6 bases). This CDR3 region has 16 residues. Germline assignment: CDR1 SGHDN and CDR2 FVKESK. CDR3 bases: TGTGCCAGCAGCCAAGATAAGGGGGTCTCCTACAATAAGCAGTTCTTC. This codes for CASSQDKGVSYNKQFF.

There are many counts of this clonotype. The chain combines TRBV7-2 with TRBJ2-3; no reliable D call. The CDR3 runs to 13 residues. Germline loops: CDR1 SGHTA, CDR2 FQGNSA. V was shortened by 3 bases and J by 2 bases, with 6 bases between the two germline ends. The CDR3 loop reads CASSFTDTDTQYF. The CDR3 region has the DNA TGTGCCAGCAGCTTTACAGACACAGATACGCAGTATTTT.

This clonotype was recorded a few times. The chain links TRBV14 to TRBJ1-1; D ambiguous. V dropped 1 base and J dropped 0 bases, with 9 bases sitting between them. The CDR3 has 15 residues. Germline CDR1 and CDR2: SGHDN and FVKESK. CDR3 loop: CASSQVRDLNTEAFF. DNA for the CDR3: TGTGCCAGCAGCCAAGTGAGAGACCTGAACACTGAAGCTTTCTTT.

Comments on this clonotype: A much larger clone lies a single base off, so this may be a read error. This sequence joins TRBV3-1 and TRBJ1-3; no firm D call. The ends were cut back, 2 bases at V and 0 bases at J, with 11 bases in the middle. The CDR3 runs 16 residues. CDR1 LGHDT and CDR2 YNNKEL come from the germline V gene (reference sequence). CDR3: CASSQSDNASGNTIYF. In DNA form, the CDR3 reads TGTGCCAGCAGCCAATCCGACAACGCCTCTGGAAACACCATATATTTT.

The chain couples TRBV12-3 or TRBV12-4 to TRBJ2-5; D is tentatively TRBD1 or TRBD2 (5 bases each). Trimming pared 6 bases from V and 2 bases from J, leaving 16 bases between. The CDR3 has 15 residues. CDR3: CASRPSGTRQETQYF. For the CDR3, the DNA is TGTGCCAGCAGACCCTCTGGGACCCGGCAAGAGACCCAGTACTTC.

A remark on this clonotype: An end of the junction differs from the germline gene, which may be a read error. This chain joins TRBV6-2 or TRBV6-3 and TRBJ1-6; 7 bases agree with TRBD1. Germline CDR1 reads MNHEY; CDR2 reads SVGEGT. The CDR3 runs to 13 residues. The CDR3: CASGDREYSPPHF. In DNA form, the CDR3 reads TGTGCCAGCGGTGACAGGGAATACTCACCCCCCCACTTT.

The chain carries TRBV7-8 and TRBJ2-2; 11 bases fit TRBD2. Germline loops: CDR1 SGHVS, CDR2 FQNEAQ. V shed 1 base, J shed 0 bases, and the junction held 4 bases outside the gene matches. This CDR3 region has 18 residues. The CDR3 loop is CASSLGLAGPTNTGELFF. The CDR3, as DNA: TGTGCCAGCAGCTTAGGACTAGCGGGGCCCACGAACACCGGGGAGCTGTTTTTT.

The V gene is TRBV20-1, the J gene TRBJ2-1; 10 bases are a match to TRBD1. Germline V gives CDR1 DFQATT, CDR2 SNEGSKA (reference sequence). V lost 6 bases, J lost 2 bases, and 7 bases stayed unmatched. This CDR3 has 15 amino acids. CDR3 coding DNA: TGCAGTGCCAAAACCGGGACAGGGGCCTACAATGAGCAGTTCTTC. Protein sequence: CSAKTGTGAYNEQFF.

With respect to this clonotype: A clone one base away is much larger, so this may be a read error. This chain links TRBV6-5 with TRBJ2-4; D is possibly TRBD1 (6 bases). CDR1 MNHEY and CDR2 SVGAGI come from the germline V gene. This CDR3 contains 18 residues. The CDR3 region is CAGSYRAQGQLAKNIQYF. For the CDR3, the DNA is TGTGCCGGCAGTTACAGGGCCCAGGGCCAACTAGCCAAAAACATTCAGTACTTC.

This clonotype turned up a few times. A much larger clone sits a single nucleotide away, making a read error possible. CDR3 region: CASRQGGYDYTF. CDR3 coding DNA: TGTGCCAGCCGGCAGGGCGGCTATGACTACACCTTC. This chain uses TRBV7-2 with TRBJ1-2; the D gene is possibly TRBD1 (5 bases). CDR1 and CDR2 from the germline V gene are SGHTA and FQGNSA. The CDR3 spans 12 residues. The full variable domain, its missing parts supplied by reference TRBV7-2 and TRBJ1-2, is GAGVSQSPSNKVTEKGKDVELRCDPISGHTALYWYRQSLGQGLEFLIYFQGNSAPDKSGLPSDRFSAERTGGSVSTLTIQRTQQEDSAVYLCASRQGGYDYTFGSGTRLTVV.

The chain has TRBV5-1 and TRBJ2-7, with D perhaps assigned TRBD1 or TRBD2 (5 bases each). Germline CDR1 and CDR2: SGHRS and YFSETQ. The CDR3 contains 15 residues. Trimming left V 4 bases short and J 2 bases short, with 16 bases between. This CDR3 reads CASSPRPGDPYEQYF. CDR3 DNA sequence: TGCGCCAGCAGCCCCCGTCCCGGGGACCCCTACGAGCAGTACTTC.

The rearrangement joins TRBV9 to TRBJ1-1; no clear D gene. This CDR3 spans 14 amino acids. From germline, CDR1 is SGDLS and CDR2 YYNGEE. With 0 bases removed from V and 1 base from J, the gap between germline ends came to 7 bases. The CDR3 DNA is TGTGCCAGCAGCGTAGGGGGAAAGAACACTGAAGCTTTCTTT. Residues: CASSVGGKNTEAFF.

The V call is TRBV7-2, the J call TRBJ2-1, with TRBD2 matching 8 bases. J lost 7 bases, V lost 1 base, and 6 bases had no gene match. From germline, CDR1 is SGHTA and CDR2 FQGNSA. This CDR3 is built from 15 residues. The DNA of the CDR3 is TGTGCCAGCAGCTTAGGTCGGGGGGGACGGAATGAGCAGTTCTTC. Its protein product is CASSLGRGGRNEQFF.

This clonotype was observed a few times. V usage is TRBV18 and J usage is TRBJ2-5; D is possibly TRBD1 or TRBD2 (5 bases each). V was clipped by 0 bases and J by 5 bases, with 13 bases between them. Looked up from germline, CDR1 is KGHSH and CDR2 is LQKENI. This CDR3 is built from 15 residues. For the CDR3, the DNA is TGTGCCAGCTCACCACCGCAGCGGAAGGGGGAGACCCAGTACTTC. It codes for CASSPPQRKGETQYF.

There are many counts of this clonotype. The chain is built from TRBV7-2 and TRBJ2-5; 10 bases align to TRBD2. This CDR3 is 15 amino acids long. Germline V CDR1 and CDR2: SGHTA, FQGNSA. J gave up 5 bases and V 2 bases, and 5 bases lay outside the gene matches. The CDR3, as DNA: TGTGCCAGCAGCTTAAGCGGGGGGGCCAGGGAGACCCAGTACTTC. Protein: CASSLSGGARETQYF.

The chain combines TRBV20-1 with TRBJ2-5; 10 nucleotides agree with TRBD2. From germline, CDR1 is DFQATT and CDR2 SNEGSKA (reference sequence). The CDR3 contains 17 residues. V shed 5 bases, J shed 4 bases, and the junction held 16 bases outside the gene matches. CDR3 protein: CSAGEGGLAGASETQYF. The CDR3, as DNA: TGCAGTGCTGGGGAAGGTGGTCTAGCGGGGGCCTCAGAGACCCAGTACTTC.

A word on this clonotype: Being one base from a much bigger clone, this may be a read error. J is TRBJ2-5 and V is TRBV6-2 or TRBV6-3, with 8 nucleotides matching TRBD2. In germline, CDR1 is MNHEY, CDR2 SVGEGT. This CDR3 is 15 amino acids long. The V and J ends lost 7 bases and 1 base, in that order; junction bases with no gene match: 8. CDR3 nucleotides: TGTGCCAGCACGAGTAGGACTAGCCCCCAAGAGACCCAGTACTTC. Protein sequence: CASTSRTSPQETQYF.

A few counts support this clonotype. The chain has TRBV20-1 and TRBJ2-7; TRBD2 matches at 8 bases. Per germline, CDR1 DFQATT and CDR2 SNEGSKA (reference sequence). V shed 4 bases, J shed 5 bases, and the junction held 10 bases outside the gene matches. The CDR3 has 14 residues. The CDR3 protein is CSAIREGRIHEQYF. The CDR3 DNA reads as TGCAGTGCTATTCGGGAGGGCCGAATACACGAGCAGTACTTC.

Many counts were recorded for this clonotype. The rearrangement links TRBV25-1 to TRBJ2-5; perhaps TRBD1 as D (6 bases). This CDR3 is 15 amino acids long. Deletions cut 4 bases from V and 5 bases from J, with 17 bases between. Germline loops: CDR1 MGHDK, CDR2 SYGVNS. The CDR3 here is CASSAIQGASETQYF. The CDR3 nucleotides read TGTGCCAGCAGTGCAATACAGGGTGCATCGGAGACCCAGTACTTC. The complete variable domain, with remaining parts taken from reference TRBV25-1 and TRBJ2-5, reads EADIYQTPRYLVIGTGKKITLECSQTMGHDKMYWYQQDPGMELHLIHYSYGVNSTEKGDLSSESTVSRIRTEHFPLTLESARPSHTSQYLCASSAIQGASETQYFGPGTRLLVL.

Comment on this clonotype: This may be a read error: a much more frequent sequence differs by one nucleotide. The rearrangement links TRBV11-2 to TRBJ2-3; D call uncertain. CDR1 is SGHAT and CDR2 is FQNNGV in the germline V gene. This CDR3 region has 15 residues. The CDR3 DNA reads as TGTGCCGGCAGCTTACTGCTGGTTTCCACAGATACGCAGTATTTT. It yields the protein CAGSLLLVSTDTQYF.

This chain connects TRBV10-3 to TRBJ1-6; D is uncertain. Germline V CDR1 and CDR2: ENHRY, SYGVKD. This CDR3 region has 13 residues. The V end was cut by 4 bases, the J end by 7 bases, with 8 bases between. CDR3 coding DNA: TGTGCCATCAGTGGGGCAGCAAATTCACCCCTCCACTTT. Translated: CAISGAANSPLHF.

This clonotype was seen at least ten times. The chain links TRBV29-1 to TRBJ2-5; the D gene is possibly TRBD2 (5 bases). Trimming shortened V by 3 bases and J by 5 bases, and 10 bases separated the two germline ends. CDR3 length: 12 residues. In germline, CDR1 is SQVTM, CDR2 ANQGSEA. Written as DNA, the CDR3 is TGCAGCGTTGATACTCGGAGGGAGACCCAGTACTTC. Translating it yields CSVDTRRETQYF.